These 7 T cell receptor beta chains were sequenced from one sample in a study of CD8+ T cells in alopecia areata. Treatment described: oral pan-JAK inhibitor, 5-10 mg twice daily. cDNA serving as the sequencing template came from extracted, reverse transcribed RNA. Assay: immunoSEQ multiplex PCR; the TCRdb copy retains only in-frame clones and omits some. The sample carries approximately 210,000 clones, roughly three fifths recorded once. The material was CD4+ T cells sorted from blood, obtained at week 44, from a patient treated with tofacitinib. All receptors come from a human donor with alopecia areata.

The chain carries TRBV5-1 and TRBJ2-2; 10 nucleotides line up with TRBD2. V dropped 0 bases and J dropped 1; count of bases not matched to a gene: 0. Germline CDR1 is SGHRS and CDR2 is YFSETQ. This CDR3 is 16 amino acids long. The CDR3: CASSLASGGNTGELFF. As DNA, the CDR3 is TGCGCCAGCAGCTTGGCTAGCGGGGGGAACACCGGGGAGCTGTTTTTT.

The V gene is TRBV19, the J gene TRBJ1-5; no definite D call. The length of the CDR3 is 13 residues. Trimming pared 4 bases from V and 4 bases from J, leaving 8 bases between. CDR1 is LNHDA and CDR2 is SQIVND in the germline V gene (reference sequence). The CDR3: CASSKVGNQPQHF. CDR3 in DNA: TGTGCCAGTAGTAAAGTGGGAAATCAGCCCCAGCATTTT.

The J gene is TRBJ1-2, the V gene TRBV7-6; no firm D call. The CDR3 is 13 residues long. The V gene's germline CDR1 is SGHVS and CDR2 FNYEAQ. Trimming removed 1 base at V and 4 bases at J, with 7 bases between. The chain's CDR3 is CASSLGGGYGYTF. CDR3 bases: TGTGCCAGCAGCTTAGGCGGTGGCTATGGCTACACCTTC.

This clone was detected only a few times. This chain uses TRBV11-3 with TRBJ1-2; TRBD1 matches at 7 bases. J was trimmed by 12 bases and V by 5 bases; bases with no gene match: 12. CDR1 and CDR2 from the germline V gene are SGHNT and YENEEA. This CDR3 spans 13 amino acids. CDR3 loop: CASSKARTGHHTF. The CDR3 DNA reads TGTGCCAGCAGCAAAGCCCGGACAGGTCACCACACCTTC.

The rearrangement joins TRBV2 to TRBJ2-5; TRBD1 matches at 10 bases. The germline CDR1 and CDR2 sequences are SNHLY and FYNNEI. The J segment lost 5 bases and the V segment lost 4 bases, leaving 10 bases of the junction unmatched. This CDR3 is built from 16 residues. The chain's CDR3 is CASSGRDRGLGETQYF. CDR3 nucleotides: TGTGCCAGCAGTGGCCGGGACAGGGGTTTGGGCGAGACCCAGTACTTC.

On this clone: At one end the junction does not follow the germline gene, possibly because of a read error. J is TRBJ1-2 and V is TRBV5-6; D unresolved. This CDR3 comprises 15 residues. Germline V lookup: CDR1 SGHDT, CDR2 YYEEEE. This CDR3 reads CASSLGEHPKYGYTF. The CDR3 bases are TGTGCCAGCAGCCTGGGTGAACACCCTAAATATGGCTACACCTTC. Full variable domain (rest looked up from reference TRBV5-6 and TRBJ1-2): DAGVTQSPTHLIKTRGQQVTLRCSPKSGHDTVSWYQQALGQGPQFIFQYYEEEERQRGNFPDRFSGHQFPNYSSELNVNALLLGDSALYLCASSLGEHPKYGYTFGSGTRLTVV.

For this clone: The sample carries other DNA sequences with the same CDR3. CDR3 amino acids: CSVEADYEQYF. The CDR3 DNA reads TGCAGCGTTGAGGCAGATTACGAGCAGTACTTC. This rearrangement joins TRBV29-1 to TRBJ2-7; D is undetermined. V was clipped by 3 bases and J by 4 bases, with 7 bases between them. From germline, CDR1 is SQVTM and CDR2 ANQGSEA. The CDR3 runs to 11 residues.